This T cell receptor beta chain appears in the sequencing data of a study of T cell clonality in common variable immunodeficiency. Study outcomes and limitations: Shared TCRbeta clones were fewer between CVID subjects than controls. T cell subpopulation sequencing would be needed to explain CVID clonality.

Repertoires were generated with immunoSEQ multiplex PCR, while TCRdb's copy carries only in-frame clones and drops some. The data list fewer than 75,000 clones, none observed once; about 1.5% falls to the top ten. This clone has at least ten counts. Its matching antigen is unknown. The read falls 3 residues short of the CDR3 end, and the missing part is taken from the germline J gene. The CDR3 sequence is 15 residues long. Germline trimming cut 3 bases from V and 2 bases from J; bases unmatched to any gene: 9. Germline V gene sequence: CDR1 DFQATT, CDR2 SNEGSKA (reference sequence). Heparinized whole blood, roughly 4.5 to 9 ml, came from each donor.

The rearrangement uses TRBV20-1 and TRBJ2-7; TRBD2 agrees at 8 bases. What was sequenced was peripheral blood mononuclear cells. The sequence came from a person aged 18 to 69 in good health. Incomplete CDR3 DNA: TGCAGTGCTAGCTTCAGCGGGAGTAGGGCCTACGAG. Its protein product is CSASFSGSRAYE. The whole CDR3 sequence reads CSASFSGSRAYEQYF.